These T cell receptor beta chains were read from a single sample in a study of early T cells in non-severe SARS-CoV-2 infection. TCRdb re-analysed the 5' RACE reads in MiXCR, keeping a single row per CDR3 protein. The sample comprises about 49,000 distinct CDR3 sequences, under 7.5% of which are singletons, and approximately 2.6% rests with the top ten. Sequenced here: whole blood, sampled at baseline. The source is an adult who was a healthcare worker with PCR-confirmed SARS-CoV-2 infection or an uninfected control (not recorded which). CDR3s include the opening cysteine and the closing phenylalanine or tryptophan. D genes are given only for firm matches. Not all rows give a size; the values are once, few, many and, for expanded clones, a class.

TRBJ1-1,many,NA,TRBV12-3/TRBV12-4,CASSVGQPRNTEAFF,TGTGCCAGCAGTGTTGGACAGCCTAGGAACACTGAAGCTTTCTTT
TRBJ1-4,few,TRBD1,TRBV5-1,CASSPGQGRTRFF,TGCGCCAGCAGCCCGGGACAGGGTCGGACGCGGTTTTTT
TRBJ1-3,NA,NA,TRBV4-3,CASSQDGAQTDTIYF,TGCGCCAGCAGCCAAGATGGGGCTCAGACGGACACCATATATTTT
TRBJ2-7,many,NA,TRBV10-2,CASSDPDSYEQYF,TGCGCCAGCAGTGACCCCGATTCCTACGAGCAGTACTTC
TRBJ2-7,many,NA,TRBV4-3,CASSQVGGFEQYF,TGCGCCAGCAGCCAAGTTGGGGGATTCGAGCAGTACTTC
TRBJ2-1,NA,NA,TRBV12-5,CASGLLSSYNEQFF,TGTGCTAGTGGCCTATTGAGCTCCTACAATGAGCAGTTCTTC
TRBJ1-6,few,NA,TRBV10-1,CASSAHGGDSPLHF,TGCGCCAGCAGTGCTCACGGTGGGGATTCACCCCTCCACTTT
TRBJ1-1,many,NA,TRBV6-2/TRBV6-3,CASTAGPAEAFF,TGTGCCAGCACCGCGGGACCGGCTGAAGCTTTCTTT
TRBJ2-1,many,NA,TRBV5-1,CASSLDSPSTYNEQFF,TGCGCCAGCAGCTTGGACTCTCCTAGTACCTACAATGAGCAGTTCTTC
TRBJ2-5,NA,TRBD2,TRBV7-2,CASSRGGFGETQYF,TGTGCCAGCAGCCGGGGGGGGTTTGGAGAGACCCAGTACTTC
TRBJ2-3,many,NA,TRBV12-5,CASGFTTDTQYF,TGTGCTAGTGGTTTCACCACAGATACGCAGTATTTT
TRBJ2-1,many,TRBD2,TRBV7-2,CASSLALLAGGLEQFF,TGTGCCAGCAGCTTAGCGCTCCTAGCGGGGGGGCTCGAGCAGTTCTTC
TRBJ2-3,few,NA,TRBV5-6,CASSLVGVDTQYF,TGTGCCAGCAGCTTGGTTGGCGTAGATACGCAGTATTTT
TRBJ1-2,many,TRBD1,TRBV7-9,CASSRSGGYGYTF,TGTGCCAGCAGCAGATCAGGGGGCTATGGCTACACCTTC
TRBJ2-7,many,TRBD1,TRBV19,CASSPRDSYEQYF,TGTGCCAGTAGCCCTCGGGACAGCTACGAGCAGTACTTC
TRBJ2-2,few,NA,TRBV7-9,CASSTDTISTGELFF,TGTGCCAGCAGCACAGACACGATCTCGACCGGGGAGCTGTTTTTT
TRBJ2-7,once,TRBD1,TRBV5-1,CASSSGQGYEQYF,TGCGCCAGCAGCTCCGGACAGGGCTACGAGCAGTACTTC
TRBJ2-7,many,NA,TRBV7-9,CASSLGQGVGYYEQYF,TGTGCCAGCAGCTTAGGTCAGGGTGTTGGGTACTACGAGCAGTACTTC
TRBJ1-2,NA,NA,TRBV12-2,CASRPRGNYGYTF,TGTGCAAGTCGCCCCAGGGGAAACTATGGCTACACCTTC
TRBJ2-1,many,NA,TRBV7-2,CASSQRVGARSGEQFF,TGTGCCAGCAGCCAACGAGTGGGGGCGCGTTCAGGTGAGCAGTTCTTC
TRBJ2-5,NA,TRBD2,TRBV27,CASSPLAGGRETQYF,TGTGCCAGCAGTCCCTTAGCGGGGGGGCGAGAGACCCAGTACTTC
TRBJ1-2,NA,NA,TRBV6-6,CASSRTAVANYGYTF,TGTGCCAGCAGCCGGACAGCAGTAGCTAACTATGGCTACACCTTC
TRBJ1-2,many,TRBD1,TRBV19,CASSTPGQANYGYTF,TGTGCCAGTAGTACCCCAGGACAGGCCAACTATGGCTACACCTTC
TRBJ1-5,many,NA,TRBV28,CASSLLGNQPQHF,TGTGCCAGCAGCCTATTGGGCAATCAGCCCCAGCATTTT
TRBJ2-2,few,NA,TRBV24-1,CATSDRTLGTGELFF,TGTGCCACCAGTGACCGGACCCTGGGCACCGGGGAGCTGTTTTTT
TRBJ2-7,many,TRBD1,TRBV5-1,CASSYGQGRLSYEQYF,TGCGCCAGCAGCTACGGACAGGGCCGTTTGTCCTACGAGCAGTACTTC
TRBJ1-6,many,TRBD1,TRBV5-1,CASSLNRGNGSPLHF,TGCGCCAGCAGCTTAAACAGGGGAAATGGCTCACCCCTCCACTTT
TRBJ1-2,many,NA,TRBV4-3,CASSPGLNTNYGYTF,TGCGCCAGCAGCCCGGGCCTTAATACTAACTATGGCTACACCTTC
TRBJ1-5,NA,TRBD1,TRBV20-1,CSATGTAPGGQPQHF,TGCAGTGCAACCGGGACAGCACCCGGTGGGCAGCCCCAGCATTTT
TRBJ2-6,many,NA,TRBV6-2/TRBV6-3,CASSAPPRAGRSGANVLTF,TGTGCCAGCAGTGCCCCTCCCAGGGCAGGGCGCTCTGGGGCCAACGTCCTGACTTTC
TRBJ2-3,many,NA,TRBV11-2,CASSLGLGGAQYF,TGTGCCAGCAGCTTAGGGCTGGGTGGTGCGCAGTATTTT
TRBJ2-2,many,NA,TRBV7-9,CASSSGPNTGELFF,TGTGCCAGCAGCTCAGGGCCGAACACCGGGGAGCTGTTTTTT
TRBJ2-1,many,TRBD2,TRBV11-2,CASSLAGGNEQFF,TGTGCCAGCAGCTTAGCGGGGGGGAATGAGCAGTTCTTC
TRBJ2-2,many,NA,TRBV29-1,CSGTTYPNTGELFF,TGCAGCGGGACGACATACCCGAACACCGGGGAGCTGTTTTTT
TRBJ2-3,many,NA,TRBV20-1,CSATEGVPDTQYF,TGCAGTGCGACGGAGGGGGTGCCAGATACGCAGTATTTT
TRBJ2-7,few,NA,TRBV6-2/TRBV6-3,CASSLRSREQYF,TGTGCCAGCAGTTTGAGAAGTCGGGAGCAGTACTTC
TRBJ2-7,NA,NA,TRBV18,CASSLTLNYEQYF,TGTGCCAGCTCCCTTACGCTAAACTACGAGCAGTACTTC
TRBJ2-1,many,NA,TRBV20-1,CSAFPPLSGSYNEQFF,TGCAGTGCTTTCCCACCTCTTAGTGGCTCCTACAATGAGCAGTTCTTC
TRBJ2-5,many,TRBD1,TRBV4-3,CASSQTGPSQETQYF,TGCGCCAGCAGCCAGACAGGGCCCTCCCAAGAGACCCAGTACTTC
TRBJ2-3,many,TRBD2,TRBV29-1,CSVEGAGGRTDTQYF,TGCAGCGTTGAGGGAGCGGGGGGCCGGACAGATACGCAGTATTTT
TRBJ1-2,NA,NA,TRBV7-9,CASSYPGLYTF,TGTGCCAGCAGCTATCCAGGGCTCTACACCTTC
TRBJ1-1,NA,NA,TRBV28,CASSPLDPGRPNTEAFF,TGTGCCAGCAGTCCGCTGGACCCCGGCCGGCCGAACACTGAAGCTTTCTTT
TRBJ2-3,many,TRBD2,TRBV6-5,CASRAGAGNTQYF,TGTGCCAGTAGAGCGGGAGCCGGTAATACGCAGTATTTT
TRBJ2-2,few,NA,TRBV6-2/TRBV6-3,CASSTTVPGELFF,TGTGCCAGCAGTACTACAGTCCCCGGGGAGCTGTTTTTT
TRBJ1-2,many,NA,TRBV4-3,CASSQDKQSYGYTF,TGCGCCAGCAGCCAAGATAAGCAGAGCTATGGCTACACCTTC
TRBJ1-1,NA,NA,TRBV29-1,CSVESRVTEAFF,TGCAGCGTTGAATCCAGGGTCACTGAAGCTTTCTTT
TRBJ1-1,many,NA,TRBV20-1,CSNSVSRNTEAFF,TGCAGTAACTCCGTTTCTCGGAACACTGAAGCTTTCTTT
TRBJ2-7,few,TRBD2,TRBV5-1,CASSPTSGIYEQYF,TGCGCCAGCAGCCCAACTAGCGGAATATACGAGCAGTACTTC
TRBJ2-5,many,TRBD2,TRBV6-2/TRBV6-3,CASRVAGGNQETQYF,TGTGCCAGCAGAGTAGCGGGGGGAAACCAAGAGACCCAGTACTTC
TRBJ1-2,many,NA,TRBV6-6,CASSYLGNYGYTF,TGTGCCAGCAGTTACCTGGGAAACTATGGCTACACCTTC
TRBJ2-7,many,TRBD1,TRBV11-2,CASSFRTGNSYEQYF,TGTGCCAGCAGCTTTCGGACAGGGAACTCCTACGAGCAGTACTTC